Listed below are T cell receptor beta chains from one sample, sequenced in a study of blood T cell repertoires in COVID-19. Clones were sequenced by immunoSEQ multiplex PCR, and TCRdb holds only the in-frame ones, with some missing. The sample records tens of thousands of clones, more than 75% being singletons. Sequenced input: peripheral blood. Receptors originate from a human donor in a cohort sampled during active COVID-19. Both conserved end residues are part of each CDR3. D genes are given only for firm matches. Only part of the rows carry a size: once, few, many, or a class if the clone is expanded.

clone_size	v_call	d_call	j_call	cdr3_aa	cdr3_nt
.	TRBV5-6	TRBD1	TRBJ2-1	CASSFGTGHNEQFF	TGTGCCAGCAGCTTCGGGACAGGGCACAATGAGCAGTTCTTC
.	TRBV19	.	TRBJ2-1	CASTATRGDGMCVYNEQFF	TGTGCCAGTACCGCCACACGAGGAGACGGGATGTGCGTCTACAATGAGCAGTTCTTC
.	TRBV7-8	TRBD2	TRBJ2-6	CASSLGLAGYSGANVLTF	TGTGCCAGCAGCTTAGGACTAGCGGGATATTCTGGGGCCAACGTCCTGACTTTC
once	TRBV11-2	TRBD1	TRBJ2-1	CASSLVRDRRYNEQFF	TGTGCCAGCAGCTTAGTCCGGGACAGGCGATACAATGAGCAGTTCTTC
.	TRBV7-9	TRBD2	TRBJ2-1	CASSLTSGRAGEQFF	TGTGCCAGCAGCCTAACTAGCGGGAGGGCGGGTGAGCAGTTCTTC
once	TRBV29-1	TRBD2	TRBJ2-1	CSVEIMGLAGESSYNEQFF	TGCAGCGTTGAAATTATGGGACTAGCGGGCGAATCTTCCTACAATGAGCAGTTCTTC
once	TRBV7-8	.	TRBJ1-2	CASSSGQINYGYTF	TGTGCCAGCAGCTCGGGACAAATAAACTATGGCTACACCTTC
.	TRBV3-1/TRBV3-2	.	TRBJ1-5	CASSQGTGGEQPQHF	TGTGCCAGCAGCCAAGGAACTGGGGGGGAGCAGCCCCAGCATTTT
.	TRBV4-1	.	TRBJ1-2	CASSQSTGYGYTF	TGCGCCAGCAGCCAAAGTACCGGCTATGGCTACACCTTC
.	TRBV12-3/TRBV12-4	TRBD1	TRBJ1-1	CASSSDRGFAFF	TGTGCCAGCAGTTCAGACAGGGGTTTTGCTTTCTTT
once	TRBV10-3	.	TRBJ1-4	CAISGTALAEKLFF	TGTGCCATCAGTGGGACAGCCTTGGCGGAAAAACTGTTTTTT
.	TRBV18	.	TRBJ2-6	CASSPTPQAGANVLTF	TGTGCCAGCTCACCTACCCCACAGGCTGGGGCCAACGTCCTGACTTTC
.	TRBV7-9	.	TRBJ1-2	CASSFNTQRGGYTF	TGTGCCAGCAGCTTTAACACTCAGCGGGGGGGCTACACCTTC
.	TRBV15	.	TRBJ1-2	CATSRDSGGYTF	TGTGCCACCAGCAGAGATAGCGGCGGCTACACCTTC
.	TRBV27	TRBD1	TRBJ1-2	CASSQGTVYGYTF	TGTGCCAGCAGTCAGGGGACAGTATATGGCTACACCTTC
once	TRBV9	.	TRBJ2-7	CASSEGPNFEQYF	TGTGCCAGCAGCGAGGGGCCAAATTTTGAGCAGTACTTC
.	TRBV25-1	TRBD2	TRBJ2-7	CASSEPTISGTKYEQYF	TGTGCCAGCAGTGAACCAACCATAAGCGGGACCAAATACGAGCAGTACTTC
few	TRBV7-2	.	TRBJ1-2	CASSLAGAPNYGYTF	TGTGCCAGCAGCTTAGCAGGGGCCCCTAACTATGGCTACACCTTC
.	TRBV5-1	.	TRBJ2-1	CASSPRGSPDGEQFF	TGCGCCAGCAGCCCCCGTGGTAGCCCCGACGGCGAGCAGTTCTTC
once	TRBV2	TRBD1	TRBJ2-3	CASSGQGVITDTQYF	TGTGCCAGCAGTGGACAGGGAGTTATCACAGATACGCAGTATTTT
.	TRBV4-3	.	TRBJ1-1	CASSQEPLLAISLTEAFF	TGCGCCAGCAGCCAAGAACCCTTACTTGCGATTAGTTTGACTGAAGCTTTCTTT
.	TRBV2	.	TRBJ1-1	CASSDWGWSEAFF	TGTGCCAGCAGTGACTGGGGCTGGAGTGAAGCTTTCTTT
once	TRBV5-1	TRBD1	TRBJ1-1	CASSIYRGHTEAFF	TGCGCCAGCAGCATTTACAGGGGGCATACTGAAGCTTTCTTT
.	TRBV18	.	TRBJ1-5	CASSPGYNQPQHF	TGTGCCAGCTCTCCGGGGTACAATCAGCCCCAGCATTTT
.	TRBV25-1	TRBD1	TRBJ1-6	CASSEQGQIPFPLHF	TGTGCCAGCAGTGAACAGGGACAGATCCCATTCCCCCTCCACTTT
.	TRBV28	TRBD1	TRBJ1-5	CASSQGQGIFQPQHF	TGTGCCAGCAGCCAGGGACAGGGGATTTTTCAGCCCCAGCATTTT
.	TRBV5-1	.	TRBJ2-7	CASGAGGTTYEQYF	TGCGCCAGCGGTGCCGGCGGGACGACCTACGAGCAGTACTTC
.	TRBV5-1	TRBD2	TRBJ2-5	CASNGEGETQYF	TGCGCCAGCAACGGGGAGGGGGAGACCCAGTACTTC
.	TRBV11-2	TRBD2	TRBJ2-7	CASSPRLAGHEQYF	TGTGCCAGCAGCCCCAGACTAGCGGGCCACGAGCAGTACTTC
few	TRBV20-1	.	TRBJ1-1	CFRVTEAFF	TGTTTCAGGGTAACTGAAGCTTTCTTT
.	TRBV29-1	TRBD1	TRBJ1-5	CSVSSGQLNQPQHF	TGCAGCGTCTCCTCGGGACAGCTAAATCAGCCCCAGCATTTT
.	TRBV5-8	TRBD2	TRBJ2-1	CASSLSGGRVFF	TGTGCCAGCAGCTTATCGGGGGGGAGAGTGTTCTTC
.	TRBV27	TRBD1	TRBJ1-6	CASSVGVKGTAYNSPLHF	TGTGCCAGCAGTGTAGGGGTTAAAGGGACAGCTTATAATTCACCCCTCCACTTT
.	TRBV11-2	TRBD1	TRBJ2-7	CASSSGFITGQGIHEQYF	TGTGCCAGCAGCTCCGGGTTTATTACTGGACAGGGTATCCACGAGCAGTACTTC
.	TRBV5-1	.	TRBJ2-5	CASSQTSNGGTQYF	TGCGCCAGCAGCCAGACTAGTAACGGCGGGACCCAGTACTTC
.	TRBV28	TRBD2	TRBJ2-1	CASSSLAGGYNEQFF	TGTGCCAGCAGTTCTCTAGCGGGAGGATACAATGAGCAGTTCTTC
.	TRBV5-5	.	TRBJ2-3	CASSPQTDTQYF	TGTGCCAGCAGCCCCCAGACAGATACGCAGTATTTT
.	TRBV7-9	.	TRBJ2-3	CASSARAGLFYEGTDTQYF	TGTGCCAGCAGCGCACGGGCGGGGCTCTTTTATGAGGGCACAGATACGCAGTATTTT
.	TRBV5-6	TRBD1	TRBJ2-3	CASSLATGGFTDTQYF	TGTGCCAGCAGCTTGGCCACAGGGGGTTTTACAGATACGCAGTATTTT
.	TRBV27	.	TRBJ1-1	CASSLLVSTEAFF	TGTGCCAGCAGTTTGTTAGTATCGACTGAAGCTTTCTTT
.	TRBV5-6	TRBD1	TRBJ1-1	CASSLGQTRGRGTEAFF	TGTGCCAGCAGCTTGGGGCAAACTAGGGGGCGAGGCACTGAAGCTTTCTTT
.	TRBV7-2	TRBD2	TRBJ2-7	CASTPRSGRKNEQYF	TGTGCCAGCACCCCGAGGAGCGGGAGGAAGAACGAGCAGTACTTC
.	TRBV18	TRBD1	TRBJ1-1	CASSPGQQKNTEAFF	TGTGCCAGCTCACCGGGACAGCAAAAGAACACTGAAGCTTTCTTT
.	TRBV14	.	TRBJ2-1	CASSPRGVSYNEQFF	TGTGCCAGCAGCCCTCGAGGAGTCTCCTACAATGAGCAGTTCTTC
.	TRBV4-3	.	TRBJ2-7	CASSQDAGLSSGGIYEQYF	TGCGCCAGCAGCCAAGATGCCGGGTTGAGTAGCGGAGGCATATACGAGCAGTACTTC
.	TRBV4-3	TRBD1	TRBJ1-1	CASSQAGRGAEAFF	TGCGCCAGCAGCCAAGCGGGCAGGGGGGCTGAAGCTTTCTTT
once	TRBV1	.	TRBJ1-5	CTSSHPSGGGQGNQPQHF	TGCACCAGCAGCCACCCCTCAGGGGGGGGACAGGGTAATCAGCCCCAGCATTTT
.	TRBV24-1	.	TRBJ2-7	CATEKGNGEQYF	TGTGCCACCGAAAAGGGGAACGGCGAGCAGTACTTC
.	TRBV6-5	TRBD1	TRBJ1-6	CASSYRIGTGDPPLHF	TGTGCCAGCAGTTACCGTATCGGGACAGGGGATCCACCCCTCCACTTT
.	TRBV18	TRBD1	TRBJ1-4	CASSPGQGPEKLFF	TGTGCCAGCTCACCGGGACAGGGACCTGAAAAACTGTTTTTT
once	TRBV6-2/TRBV6-3	TRBD2	TRBJ2-5	CASSSHSGSGETQYF	TGTGCCAGCAGTTCGCATAGCGGGAGTGGGGAGACCCAGTACTTC
.	TRBV11-1	.	TRBJ2-7	CASSLGGVEQYF	TGTGCCAGCAGCTTAGGGGGGGTCGAGCAGTACTTC
.	TRBV9	TRBD2	TRBJ2-5	CASSVDGGEETQYF	TGTGCCAGCAGCGTAGATGGGGGGGAAGAGACCCAGTACTTC
.	TRBV6-2/TRBV6-3	TRBD1	TRBJ2-1	CASSYQGDDEQFF	TGTGCCAGCAGTTACCAGGGGGATGATGAGCAGTTCTTC
.	TRBV19	.	TRBJ2-3	CASSIGTRGTDTQYF	TGTGCCAGTAGTATAGGGACACGGGGCACAGATACGCAGTATTTT
.	TRBV27	.	TRBJ2-1	CASRPTVDEQFF	TGTGCCAGCAGACCTACAGTGGATGAGCAGTTCTTC
.	TRBV18	.	TRBJ1-2	CASSSSPAGDIDGYTF	TGTGCCAGCTCATCGTCGCCCGCGGGGGATATAGATGGCTACACCTTC